The T cell receptor (beta chain) described here comes from a study of blood T cell repertoires in COVID-19 (dated by TCRdb to about 2020). Describing the broader study: Samples covering the acute and convalescent phases of COVID-19 were provided by collaborators in the United States, Italy and Spain. The material from the prospective study consisted of cDNA or gDNA derived from T cells, B-cell-depleted T cells, or PBMCs. Subjects who had been exposed to COVID-19, were actively infected with it, or had recovered from it provided the deeply sampled blood TCRbeta repertoires that made up the dataset. The repertoires were made available in a free public database intended to serve as a resource for research on the immune response to SARS-CoV-2. Samples came from the ongoing ImmuneRACE study (first 160 participants) plus 1,254 subjects from 6 global collaborators. Nearly every sample came with metadata listing a de-identified subject ID, COVID-19 status, age in years and sex. Where available, HLA class I and class II types were obtained from metadata supplied by the sample provider rather than from assay-based typing.

Notes on this clone: This receptor's antigen is unknown. Base qualities are not at hand, and no much larger clone is one base apart.

In the prospective study, participants were roughly 18 to 90 years old, resided in approximately 25 geographic areas of the United States, and were enrolled through a virtual design. In the prospective study, participants were assigned to cohorts based on the clinical history participants reported in a screening survey and a study questionnaire. Recovered participants in ImmuneRACE Cohort 3 were defined as having two consecutive negative NP/OP PCR tests, clearance from a healthcare professional, or resolution of symptoms. In the prospective study, whole blood, serum and a nasopharyngeal or oropharyngeal swab were collected from each participant by mobile phlebotomists. Prospective study participants could optionally give additional blood draws and questionnaires over a roughly two-month period. Blood samples from the prospective study were shipped frozen or at room temperature prior to DNA extraction.

The study at large found these results: The amount of clinical and demographic metadata varied by source and participant and was provided uncurated.

V loses 1 base of germline sequence and J loses 7 bases, and the interval between the two ends is 20 bases. Based on the germline V gene, the CDR1 and CDR2 sequences are SGHAT and FQNNGV. Inclusive of the bounding cysteine and phenylalanine, the CDR3 is 16 residues long. Here the CDR3 DNA is all that survives: 48 bases in frame from base 1. The immunoSEQ Assay, a bias-controlled multiplex PCR, was used to amplify TCRbeta CDR3 regions from genomic DNA. The paper's processing steps were these. The number of nucleated cells in each sample was estimated by amplification of reference gene primers within the assay. To quantify the absolute abundance of each unique TCRbeta CDR3 rearrangement, sequence reads were collapsed and filtered. For each sample, productive Simpson clonality was calculated as the square root of Simpson's diversity index across productive rearrangements. In TCRdb, the immuneACCESS table is reduced to in-frame sequences with V and J assigned. These tables do not hold every clone; where another copy was compared, an unresolved V gene accounts for under half, and the others remain unexplained. Clone size and the V and J calls come from that table; the DNA yielded D and trimming. A total of 300,000 to 350,000 clones appear in this sample, about nine tenths of them only once. The ten top clones hold 8% to 9% of the sample.

The source material was PBMCs or T cells enriched from blood (not recorded which). The TCR comes from a woman between 18 and 29 years old who had recovered from COVID-19. The sequence joins TRBV11-2 to TRBJ2-7, with a tentative D gene TRBD2 over 5 matching bases. CDR3 region: CASSLGLMGVDTEQYF. The DNA is as follows: TGTGCCAGCAGCTTAGGTCTCATGGGAGTAGATACGGAGCAGTACTTC.